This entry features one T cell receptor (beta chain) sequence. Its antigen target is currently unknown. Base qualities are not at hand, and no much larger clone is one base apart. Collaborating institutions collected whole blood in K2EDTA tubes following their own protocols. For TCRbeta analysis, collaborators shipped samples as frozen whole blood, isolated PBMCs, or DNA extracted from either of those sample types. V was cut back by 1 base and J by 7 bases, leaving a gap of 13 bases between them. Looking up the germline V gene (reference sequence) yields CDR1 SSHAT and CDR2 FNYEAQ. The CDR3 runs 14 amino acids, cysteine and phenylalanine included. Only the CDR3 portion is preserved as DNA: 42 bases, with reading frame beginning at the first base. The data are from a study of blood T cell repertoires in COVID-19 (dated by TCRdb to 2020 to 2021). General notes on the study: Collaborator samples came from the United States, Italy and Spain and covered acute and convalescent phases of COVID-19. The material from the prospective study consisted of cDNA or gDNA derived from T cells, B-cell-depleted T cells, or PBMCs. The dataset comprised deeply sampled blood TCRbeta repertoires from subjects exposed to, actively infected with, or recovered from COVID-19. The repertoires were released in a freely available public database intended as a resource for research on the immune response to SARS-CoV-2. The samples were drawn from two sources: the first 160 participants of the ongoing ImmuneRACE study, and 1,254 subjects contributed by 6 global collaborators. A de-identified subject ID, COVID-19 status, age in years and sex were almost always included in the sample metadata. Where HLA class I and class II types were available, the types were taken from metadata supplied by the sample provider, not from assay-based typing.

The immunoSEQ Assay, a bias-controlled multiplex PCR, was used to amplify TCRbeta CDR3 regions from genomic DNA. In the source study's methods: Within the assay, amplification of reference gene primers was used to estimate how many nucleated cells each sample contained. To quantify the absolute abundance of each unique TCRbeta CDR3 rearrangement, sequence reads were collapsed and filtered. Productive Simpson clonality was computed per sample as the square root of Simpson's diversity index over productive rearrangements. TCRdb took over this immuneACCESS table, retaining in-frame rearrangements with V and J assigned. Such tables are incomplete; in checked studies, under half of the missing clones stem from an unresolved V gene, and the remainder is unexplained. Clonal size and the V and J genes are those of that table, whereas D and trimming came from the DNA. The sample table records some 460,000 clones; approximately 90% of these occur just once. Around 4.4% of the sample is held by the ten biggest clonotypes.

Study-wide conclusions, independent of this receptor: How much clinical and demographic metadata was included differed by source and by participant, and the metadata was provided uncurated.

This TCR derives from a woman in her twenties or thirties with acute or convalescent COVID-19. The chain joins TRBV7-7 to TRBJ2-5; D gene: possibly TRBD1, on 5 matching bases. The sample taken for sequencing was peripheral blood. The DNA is TGTGCCAGCAGCTTAGGGGGCTGGGAAGGGACCCAGTACTTC. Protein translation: CASSLGGWEGTQYF.